The 2 T cell receptor beta chains reported below all come from one sample, sequenced in a study of cytomegalovirus exposure and HLA in healthy donors. 13 Jbeta primers and 60 Vbeta primers were used for the PCR. The repertoire was sequenced with immunoSEQ multiplex PCR; TCRdb's copy has only in-frame clones and lacks some. The sample gives about 150,000 clones, 65% to 85% of which show up once; roughly 4.3% is in the top ten. The sample taken for sequencing was PBMCs. These receptors originate from a male donor in good health and CMV-seronegative.

This clone turned up a few times. CDR3 sequence reads: CASSLDLAGVPNEQFF. CDR3 in DNA: TGTGCCAGCAGCTTGGATCTAGCGGGAGTTCCCAATGAGCAGTTCTTC. The V call is TRBV5-4, the J call TRBJ2-1; 10 bases agree with TRBD2. This CDR3 has 16 residues. The V gene end was trimmed by 0 bases and the J gene end by 6 bases; junction bases not matched to a gene: 6. Germline V CDR1 and CDR2: SGHNT, YYREEE (reference sequence).

The chain is built from TRBV6-1 and TRBJ2-7, with D possibly matching TRBD2 (6 bases). V was cut by 3 bases and J by 3 bases, with 12 bases left in between. The CDR3 extends over 14 amino acids. The germline V gene encodes CDR1 MNHNS and CDR2 SASEGT. CDR3 DNA: TGTGCCAGCAGTGAGGAGGGCAGCATCTACGAGCAGTACTTC. Amino acids: CASSEEGSIYEQYF.